This T cell receptor (beta chain) was sequenced during a study of identical twins. MiXCR, applied by TCRdb to the 5' RACE reads, yields one record per CDR3 protein. The sample consists of hundreds of thousands of distinct CDR3 sequences, approximately 6.8% of them appearing once. Study-level findings and limits: There is a chance that invariant MAIT and iNKT cells partially muddied zero-insertion analyses. The study based its conclusions on cross-sectional statistical analysis and did not follow the same donors.

To note about this clonotype: As yet, its antigen is unknown.

V was trimmed by 7 bases and J by 7 bases, leaving 10 bases between them. CDR3 length: 11 amino acids. Per the germline V gene, CDR1 is MGHDK and CDR2 is SYGVNS. These data were also reused for a study on yellow fever vaccine responses in identical twins.

The sample comprised CD8+ T cells sorted from blood. The source of this sequence is a woman aged 18-35 years in good health. The chain carries TRBV25-1 and TRBJ1-1; D ambiguous. The CDR3 region is CASTVGGEAFF. In nucleotides, the CDR3 is TGTGCCAGCACAGTTGGAGGTGAAGCTTTCTTT.